The rows below give T cell receptor beta chains drawn from one sample of a study of T-cell reconstitution after alpha-beta-depleted transplantation in children. TCRdb independently ran MiXCR on the PCR reads; one entry per CDR3 protein. The sample records around 45,000 distinct CDR3 sequences, 40% to 60% being singletons. The specimen comprised peripheral blood, sampled before TCRalphabeta/CD19-depleted stem cell transplant. These receptor sequences come from a boy less than two years old with SCID, due to receive a stem cell transplant. Each CDR3 is given with its conserved first and last residue. Fields, in order: clone size, J gene, D gene, V gene, CDR3 protein, CDR3 DNA. A D gene is named only where the DNA matches it firmly. Size tells how often a clone was seen (once, few, many) or the class of an expanded clone, and some rows leave it out.

size: NA; J: TRBJ1-5; D: NA; V: TRBV29-1; CDR3: CSVGGMYSNQPQHF; DNA: TGCAGCGTTGGCGGGATGTATAGCAATCAGCCCCAGCATTTT
size: many; J: TRBJ1-2; D: NA; V: TRBV7-9; CDR3: CASRLLQRRYGYTF; DNA: TGTGCCAGCAGGTTACTACAGCGACGCTATGGCTACACCTTC
size: few; J: TRBJ2-7; D: NA; V: TRBV25-1; CDR3: CASSEEGWGYEQYF; DNA: TGTGCCAGCAGTGAAGAGGGATGGGGCTACGAGCAGTACTTC
size: few; J: TRBJ2-5; D: TRBD2; V: TRBV20-1; CDR3: CSAYRPSGGETQYF; DNA: TGCAGCGCCTATAGGCCTAGCGGGGGAGAGACCCAGTACTTC
size: NA; J: TRBJ1-6; D: NA; V: TRBV5-6; CDR3: CASSLVQGLNNSPLHF; DNA: TGTGCCAGCAGCTTGGTCCAGGGACTAAATAATTCACCCCTCCACTTT
size: few; J: TRBJ2-5; D: NA; V: TRBV2; CDR3: CASSAAQATIYQETQYF; DNA: TGTGCCAGCAGTGCGGCCCAAGCTACGATTTACCAAGAGACCCAGTACTTC
size: NA; J: TRBJ1-5; D: NA; V: TRBV7-2; CDR3: CASSPGWINQPQHF; DNA: TGTGCCAGCAGCCCTGGATGGATAAATCAGCCCCAGCATTTT
size: once; J: TRBJ2-3; D: TRBD2; V: TRBV20-1; CDR3: CSAVLAGGPHTQYF; DNA: TGCAGTGCTGTCCTAGCGGGGGGCCCCCATACGCAGTATTTT
size: NA; J: TRBJ2-3; D: TRBD1; V: TRBV28; CDR3: CASSSAGDRVTDTQYF; DNA: TGTGCCAGCAGCTCCGCCGGGGACAGGGTAACAGATACGCAGTATTTT
size: NA; J: TRBJ1-2; D: NA; V: TRBV7-2; CDR3: CASSVSGPRGYTF; DNA: TGTGCCAGCAGCGTATCAGGGCCTCGGGGCTACACCTTC
size: NA; J: TRBJ2-1; D: NA; V: TRBV18; CDR3: CASSQLRDNSYNEQFF; DNA: TGTGCCAGCTCGCAACTCCGGGACAACAGTTACAATGAGCAGTTCTTC
size: NA; J: TRBJ2-7; D: TRBD1; V: TRBV28; CDR3: CASSLGQEYEQYF; DNA: TGTGCCAGCAGTTTGGGACAGGAATACGAGCAGTACTTC
size: many; J: TRBJ2-1; D: TRBD2; V: TRBV7-2; CDR3: CASTSGGAGYNEQFF; DNA: TGTGCCAGCACTAGCGGGGGGGCTGGCTACAATGAGCAGTTCTTC
size: once; J: TRBJ2-5; D: TRBD1; V: TRBV4-3; CDR3: CASSLQPGTDQETQYF; DNA: TGCGCCAGCAGCCTACAACCTGGGACAGACCAAGAGACCCAGTACTTC
size: once; J: TRBJ2-7; D: TRBD1; V: TRBV5-1; CDR3: CASSPLTGNAPGQYF; DNA: TGCGCCAGCAGCCCCCTGACAGGGAATGCCCCTGGGCAGTACTTC
size: NA; J: TRBJ1-2; D: NA; V: TRBV7-9; CDR3: CASSLRWNYGYTF; DNA: TGTGCCAGCAGCTTAAGGTGGAACTATGGCTACACCTTC
size: few; J: TRBJ2-1; D: NA; V: TRBV27; CDR3: CASSLFPGGSYNEQFF; DNA: TGTGCCAGCAGTTTATTTCCAGGAGGGTCCTACAATGAGCAGTTCTTC
size: NA; J: TRBJ1-4; D: TRBD1; V: TRBV6-5; CDR3: CASSYRQGQEKLFF; DNA: TGTGCCAGCAGTTACCGACAGGGGCAGGAAAAACTGTTTTTT
size: few; J: TRBJ1-5; D: NA; V: TRBV12-3/TRBV12-4; CDR3: CATLRGTYSNQPQHF; DNA: TGTGCCACCCTTCGGGGGACGTATAGCAATCAGCCCCAGCATTTT
size: NA; J: TRBJ1-1; D: NA; V: TRBV20-1; CDR3: CSAKAGGDTEAFF; DNA: TGCAGTGCGAAGGCGGGGGGGGACACTGAAGCTTTCTTT
size: NA; J: TRBJ2-1; D: NA; V: TRBV4-2; CDR3: CASSQVTSRNNEQFF; DNA: TGTGCCAGCAGCCAAGTCACTAGCAGAAACAATGAGCAGTTCTTC
size: NA; J: TRBJ2-1; D: TRBD2; V: TRBV7-3; CDR3: CASSPTSGSSYNEQFF; DNA: TGTGCCAGCAGCCCTACGAGCGGGAGCTCCTACAATGAGCAGTTCTTC